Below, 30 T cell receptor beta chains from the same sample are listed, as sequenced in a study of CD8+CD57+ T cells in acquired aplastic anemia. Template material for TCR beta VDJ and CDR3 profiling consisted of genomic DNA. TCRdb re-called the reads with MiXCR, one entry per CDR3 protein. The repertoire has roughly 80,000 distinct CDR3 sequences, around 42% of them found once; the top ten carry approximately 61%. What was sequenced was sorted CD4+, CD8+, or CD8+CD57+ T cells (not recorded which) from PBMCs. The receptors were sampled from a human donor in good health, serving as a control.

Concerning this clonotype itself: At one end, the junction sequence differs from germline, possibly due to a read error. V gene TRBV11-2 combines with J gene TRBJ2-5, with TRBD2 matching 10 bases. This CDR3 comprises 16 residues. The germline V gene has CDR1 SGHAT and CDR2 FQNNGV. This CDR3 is CASSPLAGDGEETQCF. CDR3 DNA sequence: TGTGCCAGCAGCCCCCTAGCGGGGGATGGGGAAGAGACCCAGTGCTTC.

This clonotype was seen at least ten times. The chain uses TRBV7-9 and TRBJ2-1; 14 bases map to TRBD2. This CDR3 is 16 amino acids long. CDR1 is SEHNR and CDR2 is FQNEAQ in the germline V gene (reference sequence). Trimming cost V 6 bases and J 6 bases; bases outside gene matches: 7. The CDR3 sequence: CASSPTGTSGSNEQFF. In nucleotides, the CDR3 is TGTGCCAGCAGTCCTACCGGGACTAGCGGGAGCAATGAGCAGTTCTTC.

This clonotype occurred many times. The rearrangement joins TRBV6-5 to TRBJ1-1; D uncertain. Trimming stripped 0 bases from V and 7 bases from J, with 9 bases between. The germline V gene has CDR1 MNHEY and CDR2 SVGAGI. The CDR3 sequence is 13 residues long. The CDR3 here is CASSYSKGNEAFF. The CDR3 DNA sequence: TGTGCCAGCAGTTACTCTAAGGGAAATGAAGCTTTCTTT.

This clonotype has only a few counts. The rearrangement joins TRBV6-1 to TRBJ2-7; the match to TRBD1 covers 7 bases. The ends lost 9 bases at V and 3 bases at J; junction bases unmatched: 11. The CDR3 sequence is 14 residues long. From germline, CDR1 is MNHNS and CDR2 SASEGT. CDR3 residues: CASALWTGNYEQYF. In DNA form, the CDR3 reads TGTGCCAGTGCCCTCTGGACAGGTAACTACGAGCAGTACTTC.

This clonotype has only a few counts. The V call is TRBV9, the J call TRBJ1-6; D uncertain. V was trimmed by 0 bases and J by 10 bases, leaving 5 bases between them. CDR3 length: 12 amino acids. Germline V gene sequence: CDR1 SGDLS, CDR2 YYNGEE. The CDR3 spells CASSVGQSPLHF. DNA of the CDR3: TGTGCCAGCAGCGTAGGTCAATCACCCCTCCACTTT.

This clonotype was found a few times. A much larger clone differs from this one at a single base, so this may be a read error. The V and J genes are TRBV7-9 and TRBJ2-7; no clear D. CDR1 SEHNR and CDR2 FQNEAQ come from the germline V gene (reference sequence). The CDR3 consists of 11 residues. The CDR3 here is CASSSGVEQHF. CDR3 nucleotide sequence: TGTGCCAGCAGCTCCGGAGTGGAGCAGCACTTC.

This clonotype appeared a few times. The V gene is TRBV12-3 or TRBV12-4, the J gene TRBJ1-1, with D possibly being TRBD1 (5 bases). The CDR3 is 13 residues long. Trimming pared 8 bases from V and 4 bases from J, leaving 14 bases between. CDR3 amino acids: CASSRGSSTEAFF. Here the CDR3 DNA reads TGTGCCAGCTCAAGGGGAAGTAGCACTGAAGCTTTCTTT.

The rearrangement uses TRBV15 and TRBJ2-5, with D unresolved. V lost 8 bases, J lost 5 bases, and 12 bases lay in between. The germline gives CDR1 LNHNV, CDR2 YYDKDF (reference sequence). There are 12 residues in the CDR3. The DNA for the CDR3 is TGTGCCACCTCGAAGCCTAAGGAGACCCAGTACTTC. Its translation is CATSKPKETQYF.

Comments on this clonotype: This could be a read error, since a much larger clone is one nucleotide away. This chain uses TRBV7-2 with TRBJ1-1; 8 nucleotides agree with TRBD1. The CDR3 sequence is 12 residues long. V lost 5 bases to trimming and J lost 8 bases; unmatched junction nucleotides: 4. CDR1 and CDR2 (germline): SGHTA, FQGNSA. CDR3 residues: CASSPGGWEAFF. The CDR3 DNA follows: TGTGCCAGCAGCCCAGGGGGCTGGGAAGCTTTCTTT. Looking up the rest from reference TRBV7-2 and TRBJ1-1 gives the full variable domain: GAGVSQSPSNKVTEKGKDVELRCDPISGHTALYWYRQSLGQGLEFLIYFQGNSAPDKSGLPSDRFSAERTGGSVSTLTIQRTQQEDSAVYLCASSPGGWEAFFGQGTRLTVV.

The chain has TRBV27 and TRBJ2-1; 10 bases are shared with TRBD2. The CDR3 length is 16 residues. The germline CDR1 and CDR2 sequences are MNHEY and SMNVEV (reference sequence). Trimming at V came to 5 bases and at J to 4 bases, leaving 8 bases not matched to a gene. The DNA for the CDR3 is TGTGCCAGCAGTGGGACAGCGGGGGGGCCTTACAATGAGCAGTTCTTC. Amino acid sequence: CASSGTAGGPYNEQFF.

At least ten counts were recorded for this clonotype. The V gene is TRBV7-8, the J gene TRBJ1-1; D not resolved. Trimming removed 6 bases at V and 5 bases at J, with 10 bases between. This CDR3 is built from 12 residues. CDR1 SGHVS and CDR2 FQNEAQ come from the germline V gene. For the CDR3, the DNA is TGTGCCAGCAGTGCTACTATAACTGAAGCTTTCTTT. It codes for CASSATITEAFF.

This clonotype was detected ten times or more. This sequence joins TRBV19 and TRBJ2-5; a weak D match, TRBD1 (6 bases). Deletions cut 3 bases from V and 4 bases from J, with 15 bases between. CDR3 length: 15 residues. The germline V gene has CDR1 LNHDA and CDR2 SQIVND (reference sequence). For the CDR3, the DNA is TGTGCCAGTAGTATCAGGGGTTCCGTGGGAGAGACCCAGTACTTC. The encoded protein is CASSIRGSVGETQYF.

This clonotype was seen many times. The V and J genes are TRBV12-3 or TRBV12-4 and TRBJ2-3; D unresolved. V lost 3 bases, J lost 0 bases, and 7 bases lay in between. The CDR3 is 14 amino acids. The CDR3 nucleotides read TGTGCCAGCAGTTTTACGCCTAGCACAGATACGCAGTATTTT. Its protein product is CASSFTPSTDTQYF.

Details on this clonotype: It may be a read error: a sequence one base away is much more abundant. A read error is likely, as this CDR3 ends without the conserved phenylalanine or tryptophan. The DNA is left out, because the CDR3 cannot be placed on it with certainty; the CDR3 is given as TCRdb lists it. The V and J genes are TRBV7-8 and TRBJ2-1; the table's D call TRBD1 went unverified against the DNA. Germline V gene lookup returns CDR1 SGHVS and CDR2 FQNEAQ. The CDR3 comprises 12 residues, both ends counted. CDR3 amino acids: CASSLGMGPNLL.

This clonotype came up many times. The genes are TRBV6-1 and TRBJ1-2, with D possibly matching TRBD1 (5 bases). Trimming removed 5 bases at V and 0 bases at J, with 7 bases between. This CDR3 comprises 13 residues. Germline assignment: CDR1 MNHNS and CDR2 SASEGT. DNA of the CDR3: TGTGCCAGCAGTCCGGACACTAACTATGGCTACACCTTC. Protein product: CASSPDTNYGYTF.

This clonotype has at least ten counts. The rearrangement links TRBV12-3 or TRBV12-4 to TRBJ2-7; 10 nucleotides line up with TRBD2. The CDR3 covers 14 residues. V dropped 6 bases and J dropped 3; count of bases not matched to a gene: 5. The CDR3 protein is CASSITSGVYEQYF. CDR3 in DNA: TGTGCCAGCAGCATAACTAGCGGGGTCTACGAGCAGTACTTC.

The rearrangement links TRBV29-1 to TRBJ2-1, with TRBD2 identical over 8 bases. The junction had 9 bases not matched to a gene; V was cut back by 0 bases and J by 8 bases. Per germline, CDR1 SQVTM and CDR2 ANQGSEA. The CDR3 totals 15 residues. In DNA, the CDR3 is TGCAGCGTTGAAGATCAGAGCGGGAGCATCTATGAGCAGTTCTTC. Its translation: CSVEDQSGSIYEQFF.

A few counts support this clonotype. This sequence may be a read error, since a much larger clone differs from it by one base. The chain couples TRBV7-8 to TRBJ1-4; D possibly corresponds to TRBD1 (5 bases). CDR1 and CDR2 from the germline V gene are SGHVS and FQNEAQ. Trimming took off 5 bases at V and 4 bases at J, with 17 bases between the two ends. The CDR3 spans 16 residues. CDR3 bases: TGTGCCAGCAGCCTATTCAAGCGGCAGGGTAATGAAAAACTGTTTTTT. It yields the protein CASSLFKRQGNEKLFF.

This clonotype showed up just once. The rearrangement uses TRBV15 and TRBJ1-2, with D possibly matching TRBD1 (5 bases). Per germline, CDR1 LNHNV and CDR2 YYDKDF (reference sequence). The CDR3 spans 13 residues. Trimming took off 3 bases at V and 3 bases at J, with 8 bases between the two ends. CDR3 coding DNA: TGTGCCACCAGCAGGGGGACTGACTATGGCTACACCTTC. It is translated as CATSRGTDYGYTF. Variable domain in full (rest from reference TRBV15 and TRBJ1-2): DAMVIQNPRYQVTQFGKPVTLSCSQTLNHNVMYWYQQKSSQAPKLLFHYYDKDFNNEADTPDNFQSRRPNTSFCFLDIRSPGLGDTAMYLCATSRGTDYGYTFGSGTRLTVV.

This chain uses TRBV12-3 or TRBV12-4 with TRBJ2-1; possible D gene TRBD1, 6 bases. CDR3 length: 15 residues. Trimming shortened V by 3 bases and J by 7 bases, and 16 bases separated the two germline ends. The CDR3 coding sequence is TGTGCCAGCAGTTTGGGTCTAGGGGGTTGGAATGAGCAGTTCTTC. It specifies CASSLGLGGWNEQFF.

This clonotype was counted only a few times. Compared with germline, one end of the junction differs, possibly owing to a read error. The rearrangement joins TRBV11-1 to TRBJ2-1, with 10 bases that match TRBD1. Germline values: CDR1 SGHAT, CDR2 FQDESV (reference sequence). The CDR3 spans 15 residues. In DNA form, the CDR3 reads TGTGCCACCAGCGATGGACAGGGGGTGTGGAATGAGCAGTTCTTC. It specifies CATSDGQGVWNEQFF.

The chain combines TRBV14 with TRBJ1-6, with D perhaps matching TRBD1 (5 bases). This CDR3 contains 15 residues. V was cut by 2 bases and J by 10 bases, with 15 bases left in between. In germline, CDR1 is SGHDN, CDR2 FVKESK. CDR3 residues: CASSQQAGWYSPLHF. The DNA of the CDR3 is TGTGCCAGCAGCCAACAGGCAGGGTGGTACTCACCCCTCCACTTT. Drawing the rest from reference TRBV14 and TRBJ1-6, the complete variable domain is EAGVTQFPSHSVIEKGQTVTLRCDPISGHDNLYWYRRVMGKEIKFLLHFVKESKQDESGMPNNRFLAERTGGTYSTLKVQPAELEDSGVYFCASSQQAGWYSPLHFGNGTRLTVT.

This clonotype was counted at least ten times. The CDR3 DNA follows: TGTGCCAGCAGCTTAGGTGGCAGGGTCGGGGGGGAGCTGTTTTTT. This encodes CASSLGGRVGGELFF. This chain uses TRBV7-8 with TRBJ2-2; tentative D call: TRBD1 (5 bases). The CDR3 totals 15 residues. The germline V gene encodes CDR1 SGHVS and CDR2 FQNEAQ. V was clipped by 1 base and J by 8 bases, with 14 bases between them.

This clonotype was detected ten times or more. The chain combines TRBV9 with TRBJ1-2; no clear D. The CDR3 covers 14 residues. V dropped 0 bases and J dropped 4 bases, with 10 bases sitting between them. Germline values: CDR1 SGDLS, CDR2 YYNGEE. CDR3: CASSVGGPGYGYTF. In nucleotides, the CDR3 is TGTGCCAGCAGCGTAGGAGGGCCTGGCTATGGCTACACCTTC.

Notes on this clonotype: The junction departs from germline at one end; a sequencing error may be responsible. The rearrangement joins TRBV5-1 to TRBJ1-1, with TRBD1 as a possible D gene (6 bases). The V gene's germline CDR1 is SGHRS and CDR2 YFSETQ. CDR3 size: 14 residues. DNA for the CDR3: TGCGCCAGCAGCTGGTCAGGGGCGGGAACTGAAGCTTCCTTT. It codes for CASSWSGAGTEASF.

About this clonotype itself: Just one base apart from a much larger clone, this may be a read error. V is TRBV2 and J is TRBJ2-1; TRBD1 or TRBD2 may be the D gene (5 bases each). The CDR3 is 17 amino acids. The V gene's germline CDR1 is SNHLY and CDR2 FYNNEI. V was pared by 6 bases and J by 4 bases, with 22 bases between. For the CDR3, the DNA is TGTGCCAGCAGGAAGAGGGCCGACAGTAGTGGTTACAATGAGCAGTTCTTC. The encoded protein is CASRKRADSSGYNEQFF.

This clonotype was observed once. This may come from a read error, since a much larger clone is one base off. The DNA for the CDR3 is TGTGCCAGCGAAGGGCCCAGCACTGAAGCTTTCTTT. Protein: CASEGPSTEAFF. The chain has TRBV12-3 or TRBV12-4 and TRBJ1-1; unclear D gene. V lost 8 bases and J lost 4, with 11 bases in between. This CDR3 comprises 12 residues.

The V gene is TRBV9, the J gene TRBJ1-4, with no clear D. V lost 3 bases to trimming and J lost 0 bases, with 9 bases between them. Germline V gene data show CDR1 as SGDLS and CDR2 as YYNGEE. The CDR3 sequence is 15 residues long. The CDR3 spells CASSEMGTTNEKLFF. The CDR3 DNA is TGTGCCAGCAGCGAAATGGGAACAACTAATGAAAAACTGTTTTTT.

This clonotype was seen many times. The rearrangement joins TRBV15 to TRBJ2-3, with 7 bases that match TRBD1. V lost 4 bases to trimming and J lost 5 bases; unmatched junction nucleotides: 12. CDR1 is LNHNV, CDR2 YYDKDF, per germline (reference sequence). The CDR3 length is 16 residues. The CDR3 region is CATSTEAPGGVDTQYF. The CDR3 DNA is TGTGCCACCAGCACCGAAGCCCCAGGGGGAGTAGATACGCAGTATTTT.

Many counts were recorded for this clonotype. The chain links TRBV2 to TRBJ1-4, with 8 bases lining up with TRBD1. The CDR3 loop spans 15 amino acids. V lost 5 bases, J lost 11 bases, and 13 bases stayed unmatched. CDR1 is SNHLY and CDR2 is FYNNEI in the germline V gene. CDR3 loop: CASSKGQGTERKLFF. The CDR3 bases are TGTGCCAGCAGTAAAGGACAGGGTACGGAGAGGAAACTGTTTTTT.